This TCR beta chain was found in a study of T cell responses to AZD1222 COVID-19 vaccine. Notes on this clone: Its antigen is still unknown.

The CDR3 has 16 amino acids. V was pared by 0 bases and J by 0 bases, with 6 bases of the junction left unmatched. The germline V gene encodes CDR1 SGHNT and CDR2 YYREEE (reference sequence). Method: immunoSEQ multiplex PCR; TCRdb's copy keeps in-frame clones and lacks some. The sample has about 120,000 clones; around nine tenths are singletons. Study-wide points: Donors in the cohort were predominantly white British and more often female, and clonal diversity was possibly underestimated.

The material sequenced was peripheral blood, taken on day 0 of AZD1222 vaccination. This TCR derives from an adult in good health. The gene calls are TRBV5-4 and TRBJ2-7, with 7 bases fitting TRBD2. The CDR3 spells CASSLASGGLSYEQYF. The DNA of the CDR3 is TGTGCCAGCAGCTTGGCCTCGGGAGGCCTCTCCTACGAGCAGTACTTC.